The entry below describes one TCR beta chain. Its specificity is not known. Viral peptide pools were used in the ViraFEST assay to expand antigen-specific CD4+ T cells, and sequencing came afterward. Culture lasted roughly 9 days before CD4+ T cell isolation. Absence of prior SARS-CoV-2 infection characterized the vaccine recipients, who showed negative nucleocapsid antibodies. This sample stems from a study of vaccination effects on CD4 cells after COVID-19. Trimming at V came to 2 bases and at J to 1 base, leaving 3 bases not matched to a gene. Germline V gene data show CDR1 as MNHNS and CDR2 as SASEGT. The CDR3 has 15 residues. Generated by immunoSEQ multiplex PCR, the TCRdb table keeps only in-frame clones and is missing some. This table holds 30,000 to 45,000 clones, about two thirds found once.

V gene TRBV6-1 combines with J gene TRBJ2-7; TRBD1 matches 9 bases. The specimen was CD4+ T cells from PBMCs cultured with SARS-CoV-2 spike peptides, collected before COVID-19 vaccination. The source of this sequence is a human donor who received a COVID-19 vaccine. The CDR3 protein is CASSEMGTGSYEQYF. The CDR3 DNA follows: TGTGCCAGCAGTGAAATGGGGACAGGGTCCTACGAGCAGTACTTC.